The clone carrying this T cell receptor (beta chain) was counted at least ten times. What it binds is unknown. Sequential positive selection took CD4 T cells first, then CD8 T cells. Cells stained for CD3, CD4, CD8, CD45RA, CD27 and viability were sorted into four CD45RA/CD27 subsets. The V gene lost 1 base and the J gene lost 0 bases, with 7 bases spanning the gap. CDR3 size: 14 residues. Two oligonucleotides, mixed equimolar, formed the beta constant-region primer covering TRBC1 and TRBC2. Four rounds of PCR amplified the ligated cDNA using nested alpha and beta constant-region primers plus SP2. TCRdb reprocessed the UMI-ligation and nested PCR reads via MiXCR and lists one record per CDR3 protein. The sample lists around 160,000 distinct CDR3 sequences; under 25% were seen once. The data were taken from a study of naive and memory T cell subsets. Study-wide points: Findings for naive and memory subsets could not be checked against ground truth. A clonotype means one alpha or beta sequence, not an alpha/beta pair. A few larger clonotypes appeared in naive repertoires, especially CD8, possibly memory cells re-expressing CD45RA.

The specimen was naive CD4+ T cells from blood. This sequence was found in a human donor in good health. The rearrangement links TRBV12-3 or TRBV12-4 to TRBJ2-7; D gene unclear. The CDR3 nucleotides read TGTGCCAGCAGTTTAGGGCAGAACTCCTACGAGCAGTACTTC. This codes for CASSLGQNSYEQYF.